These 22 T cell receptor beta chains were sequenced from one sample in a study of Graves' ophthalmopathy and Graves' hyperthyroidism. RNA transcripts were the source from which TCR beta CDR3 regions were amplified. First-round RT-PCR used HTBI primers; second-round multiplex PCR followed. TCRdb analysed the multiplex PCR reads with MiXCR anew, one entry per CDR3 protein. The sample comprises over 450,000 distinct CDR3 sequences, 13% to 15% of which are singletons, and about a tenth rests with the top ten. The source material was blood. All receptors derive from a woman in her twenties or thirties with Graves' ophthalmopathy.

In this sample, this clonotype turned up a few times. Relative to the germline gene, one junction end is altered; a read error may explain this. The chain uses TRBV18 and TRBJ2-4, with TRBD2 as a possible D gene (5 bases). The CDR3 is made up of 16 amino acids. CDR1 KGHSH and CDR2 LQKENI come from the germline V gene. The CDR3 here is CASSPRQEVAKNIKYF. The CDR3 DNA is TGTGCCAGCTCACCACGCCAGGAGGTAGCCAAAAACATTAAGTACTTC.

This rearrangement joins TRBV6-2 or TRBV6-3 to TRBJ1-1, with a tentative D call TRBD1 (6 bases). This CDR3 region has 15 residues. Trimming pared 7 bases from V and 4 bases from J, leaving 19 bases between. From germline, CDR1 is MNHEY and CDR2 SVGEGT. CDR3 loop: CASTNPGGQVTEAFF. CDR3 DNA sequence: TGTGCCAGCACCAACCCCGGGGGGCAGGTCACTGAAGCTTTCTTT.

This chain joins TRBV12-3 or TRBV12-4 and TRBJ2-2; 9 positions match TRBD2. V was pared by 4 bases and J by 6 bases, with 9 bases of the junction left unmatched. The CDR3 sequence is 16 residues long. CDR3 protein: CASSSLGSGSPGELFF. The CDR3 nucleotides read TGTGCCAGCAGTTCCTTGGGTAGCGGGAGCCCCGGGGAGCTGTTTTTT.

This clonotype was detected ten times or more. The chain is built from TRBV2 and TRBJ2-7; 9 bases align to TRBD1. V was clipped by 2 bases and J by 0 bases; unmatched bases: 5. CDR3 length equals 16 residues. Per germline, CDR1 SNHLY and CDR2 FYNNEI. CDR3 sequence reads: CASSETGTGYSYEQYF. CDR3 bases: TGTGCCAGCAGTGAAACGGGGACAGGGTACTCCTACGAGCAGTACTTC.

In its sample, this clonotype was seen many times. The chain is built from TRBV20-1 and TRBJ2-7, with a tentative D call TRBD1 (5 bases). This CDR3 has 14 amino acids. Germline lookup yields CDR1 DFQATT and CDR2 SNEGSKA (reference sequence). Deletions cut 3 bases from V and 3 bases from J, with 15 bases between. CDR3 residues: CSASGQGDGYEQYF. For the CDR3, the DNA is TGCAGTGCTAGTGGGCAGGGTGATGGCTACGAGCAGTACTTC.

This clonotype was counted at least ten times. The CDR3 nucleotides read TGCAGCGTTGAAATACCCCTTCTAGCGGGGGGGTGGGAGACCCAGTACTTC. Amino acid sequence: CSVEIPLLAGGWETQYF. The chain uses TRBV29-1 and TRBJ2-5; 12 bases map to TRBD2. The length of the CDR3 is 17 residues. Germline V CDR1 and CDR2: SQVTM, ANQGSEA. V shed 2 bases, J shed 5 bases, and the junction held 12 bases outside the gene matches.

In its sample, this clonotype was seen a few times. CDR3 nucleotides: TGTGCCAGCAGAGACAGGTCGAACACCGGGGAGCTGTTTTTT. This translates into CASRDRSNTGELFF. J is TRBJ2-2 and V is TRBV3-1, with D tentatively TRBD1 (6 bases). Deletions cut 6 bases from V and 0 bases from J, with 8 bases between. Germline CDR1 is LGHDT and CDR2 is YNNKEL (reference sequence). This CDR3 has 14 residues.

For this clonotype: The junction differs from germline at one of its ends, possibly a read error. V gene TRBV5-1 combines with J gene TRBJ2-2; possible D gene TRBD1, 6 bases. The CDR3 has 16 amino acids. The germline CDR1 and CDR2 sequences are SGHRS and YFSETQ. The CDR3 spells CASSNAAGAATGELFF. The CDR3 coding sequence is TGCGCTAGCAGCAACGCGGCAGGGGCGGCCACCGGGGAGCTGTTTTTT.

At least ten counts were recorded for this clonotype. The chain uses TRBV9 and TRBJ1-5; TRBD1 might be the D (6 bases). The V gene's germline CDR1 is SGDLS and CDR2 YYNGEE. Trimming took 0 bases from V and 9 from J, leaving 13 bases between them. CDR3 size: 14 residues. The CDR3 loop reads CASSVATGPGPQHF. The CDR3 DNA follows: TGTGCCAGCAGCGTAGCTACAGGGCCTGGGCCCCAGCATTTT. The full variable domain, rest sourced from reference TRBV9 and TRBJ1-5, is DSGVTQTPKHLITATGQRVTLRCSPRSGDLSVYWYQQSLDQGLQFLIQYYNGEERAKGNILERFSAQQFPDLHSELNLSSLELGDSALYFCASSVATGPGPQHFGDGTRLSIL.

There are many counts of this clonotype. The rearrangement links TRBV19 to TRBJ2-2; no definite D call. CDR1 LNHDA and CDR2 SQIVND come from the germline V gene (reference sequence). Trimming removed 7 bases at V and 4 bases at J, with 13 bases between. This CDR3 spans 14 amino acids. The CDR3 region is CASTQLGPTGELFF. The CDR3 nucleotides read TGTGCCAGTACCCAGTTAGGGCCCACCGGGGAGCTGTTTTTT. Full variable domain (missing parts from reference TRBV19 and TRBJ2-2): DGGITQSPKYLFRKEGQNVTLSCEQNLNHDAMYWYRQDPGQGLRLIYYSQIVNDFQKGDIAEGYSVSREKKESFPLTVTSAQKNPTAFYLCASTQLGPTGELFFGEGSRLTVL.

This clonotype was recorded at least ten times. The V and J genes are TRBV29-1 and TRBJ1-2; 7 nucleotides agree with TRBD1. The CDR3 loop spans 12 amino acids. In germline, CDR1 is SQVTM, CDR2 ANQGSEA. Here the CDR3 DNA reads TGCACGATTTTAGGGGGCGGCTATGGCTACACCTTC. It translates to CTILGGGYGYTF.

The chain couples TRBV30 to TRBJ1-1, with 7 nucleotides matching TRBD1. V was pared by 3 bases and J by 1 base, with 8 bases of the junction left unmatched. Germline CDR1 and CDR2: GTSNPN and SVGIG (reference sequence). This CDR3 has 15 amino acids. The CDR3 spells CAWRRKDRANTEAFF. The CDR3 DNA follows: TGTGCCTGGAGACGAAAAGACAGGGCGAACACTGAAGCTTTCTTT.

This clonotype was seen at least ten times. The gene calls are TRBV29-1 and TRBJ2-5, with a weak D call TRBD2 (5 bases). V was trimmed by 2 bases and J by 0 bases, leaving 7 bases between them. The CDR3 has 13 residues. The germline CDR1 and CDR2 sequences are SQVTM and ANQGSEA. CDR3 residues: CSVEYGDQETQYF. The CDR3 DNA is TGCAGCGTTGAATACGGGGACCAAGAGACCCAGTACTTC.

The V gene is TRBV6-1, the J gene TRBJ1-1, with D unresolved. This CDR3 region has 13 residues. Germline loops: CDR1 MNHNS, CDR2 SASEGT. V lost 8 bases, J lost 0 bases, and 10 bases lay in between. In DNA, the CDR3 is TGTGCCAGCGAGGAACAGTTGAACACTGAAGCTTTCTTT. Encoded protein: CASEEQLNTEAFF.

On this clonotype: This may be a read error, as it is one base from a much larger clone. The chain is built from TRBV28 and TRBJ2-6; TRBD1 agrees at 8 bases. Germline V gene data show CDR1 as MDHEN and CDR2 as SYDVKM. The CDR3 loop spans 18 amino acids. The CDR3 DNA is TGTGCCAGCAGTTTATGGGGACAGGATAACTCTGGGGTCAACGTCCTGACTTTC. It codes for CASSLWGQDNSGVNVLTF.

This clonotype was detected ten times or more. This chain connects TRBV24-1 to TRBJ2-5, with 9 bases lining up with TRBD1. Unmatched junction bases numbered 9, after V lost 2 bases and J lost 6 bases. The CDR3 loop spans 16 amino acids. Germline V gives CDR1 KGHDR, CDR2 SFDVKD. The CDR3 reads CATSDSTGTGRQTQYF. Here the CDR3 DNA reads TGTGCCACCAGTGATTCCACCGGGACAGGGAGGCAGACCCAGTACTTC.

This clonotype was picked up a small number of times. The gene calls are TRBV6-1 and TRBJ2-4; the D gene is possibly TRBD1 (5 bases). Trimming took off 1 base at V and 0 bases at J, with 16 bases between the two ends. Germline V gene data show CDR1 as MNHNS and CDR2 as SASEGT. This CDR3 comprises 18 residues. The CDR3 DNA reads TGTGCCAGCAGTGAAGAGCCCCGGCAGGGTGTAGCCAAAAACATTCAGTACTTC. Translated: CASSEEPRQGVAKNIQYF.

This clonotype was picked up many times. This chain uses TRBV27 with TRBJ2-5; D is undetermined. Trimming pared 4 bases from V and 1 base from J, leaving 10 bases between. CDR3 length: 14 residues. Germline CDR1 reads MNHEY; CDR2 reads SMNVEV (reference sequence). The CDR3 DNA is TGTGCCAGCAGTTCCCATACACTCCAAGAGACCCAGTACTTC. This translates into CASSSHTLQETQYF.

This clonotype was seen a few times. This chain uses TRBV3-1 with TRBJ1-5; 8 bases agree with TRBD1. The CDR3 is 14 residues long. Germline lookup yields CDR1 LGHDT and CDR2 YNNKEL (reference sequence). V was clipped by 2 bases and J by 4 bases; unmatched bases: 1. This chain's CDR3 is CASSQRTGNQPQHF. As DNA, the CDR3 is TGTGCCAGCAGCCAACGGACAGGGAATCAGCCCCAGCATTTT.

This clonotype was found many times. The CDR3 region is CASTETPGNTEAFF. The DNA for the CDR3 is TGTGCCAGCACCGAGACCCCCGGGAACACTGAAGCTTTCTTT. The chain recombines TRBV28 with TRBJ1-1; D gene ambiguous. This CDR3 has 14 amino acids. Germline-derived CDR1 and CDR2 are MDHEN and SYDVKM. Trimming took 7 bases from V and 1 from J, leaving 13 bases between them.

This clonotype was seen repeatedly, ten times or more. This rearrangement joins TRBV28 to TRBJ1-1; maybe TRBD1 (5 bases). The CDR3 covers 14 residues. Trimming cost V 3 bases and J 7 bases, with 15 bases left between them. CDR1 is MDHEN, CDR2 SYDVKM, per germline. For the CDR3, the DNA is TGTGCCAGCAGTTTCCGGGGACGGGAAGGTGAAGCTTTCTTT. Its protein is CASSFRGREGEAFF. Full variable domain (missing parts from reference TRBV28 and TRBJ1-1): DVKVTQSSRYLVKRTGEKVFLECVQDMDHENMFWYRQDPGLGLRLIYFSYDVKMKEKGDIPEGYSVSREKKERFSLILESASTNQTSMYLCASSFRGREGEAFFGQGTRLTVV.

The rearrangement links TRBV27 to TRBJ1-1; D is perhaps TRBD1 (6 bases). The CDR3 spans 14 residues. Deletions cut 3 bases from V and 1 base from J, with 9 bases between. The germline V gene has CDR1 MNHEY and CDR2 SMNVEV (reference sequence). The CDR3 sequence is CASSFAQGNTEAFF. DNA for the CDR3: TGTGCCAGCAGTTTTGCACAGGGGAACACTGAAGCTTTCTTT.